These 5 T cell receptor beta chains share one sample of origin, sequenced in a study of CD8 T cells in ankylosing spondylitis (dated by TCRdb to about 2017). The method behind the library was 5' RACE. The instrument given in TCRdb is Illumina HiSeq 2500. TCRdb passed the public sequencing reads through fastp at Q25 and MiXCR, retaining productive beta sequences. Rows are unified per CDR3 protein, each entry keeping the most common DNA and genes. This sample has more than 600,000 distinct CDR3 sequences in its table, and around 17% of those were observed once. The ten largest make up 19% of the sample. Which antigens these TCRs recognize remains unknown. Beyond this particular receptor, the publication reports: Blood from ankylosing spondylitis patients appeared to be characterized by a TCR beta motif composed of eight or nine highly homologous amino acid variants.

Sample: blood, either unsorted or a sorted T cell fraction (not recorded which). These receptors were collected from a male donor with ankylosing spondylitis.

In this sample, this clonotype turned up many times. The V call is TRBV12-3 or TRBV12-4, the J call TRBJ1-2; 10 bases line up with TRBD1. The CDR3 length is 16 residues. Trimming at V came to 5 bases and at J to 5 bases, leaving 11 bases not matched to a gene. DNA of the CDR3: TGTGCCAGCAGTCTAAATGTCGGACAGGGGGAATATGGCTACACCTTC. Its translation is CASSLNVGQGEYGYTF.

This chain's CDR3 is CASSFLAGTLNEQFF. The CDR3, as DNA: TGTGCCAGCAGCTTTCTAGCGGGGACCCTCAATGAGCAGTTCTTC. The gene calls are TRBV11-2 and TRBJ2-1; 9 positions match TRBD2. The CDR3 covers 15 residues. CDR1 and CDR2 (germline): SGHAT, FQNNGV. J was trimmed by 6 bases and V by 3 bases; bases with no gene match: 6.

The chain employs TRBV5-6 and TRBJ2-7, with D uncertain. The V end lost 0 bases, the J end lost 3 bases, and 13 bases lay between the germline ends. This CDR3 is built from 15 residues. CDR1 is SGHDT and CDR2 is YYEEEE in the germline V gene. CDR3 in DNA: TGTGCCAGCAGCTTGGGATCACCCCTGAACTACGAGCAGTACTTC. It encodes CASSLGSPLNYEQYF. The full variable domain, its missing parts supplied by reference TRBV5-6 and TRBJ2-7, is DAGVTQSPTHLIKTRGQQVTLRCSPKSGHDTVSWYQQALGQGPQFIFQYYEEEERQRGNFPDRFSGHQFPNYSSELNVNALLLGDSALYLCASSLGSPLNYEQYFGPGTRLTVT.

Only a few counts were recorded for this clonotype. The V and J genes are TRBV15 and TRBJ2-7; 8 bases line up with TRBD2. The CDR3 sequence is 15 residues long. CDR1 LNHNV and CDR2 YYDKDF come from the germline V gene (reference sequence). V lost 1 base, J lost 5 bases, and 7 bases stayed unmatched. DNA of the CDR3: TGTGCCACCAGCAGAGCGGGGGGGCTTGGGAACGAGCAGTACTTC. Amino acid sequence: CATSRAGGLGNEQYF.

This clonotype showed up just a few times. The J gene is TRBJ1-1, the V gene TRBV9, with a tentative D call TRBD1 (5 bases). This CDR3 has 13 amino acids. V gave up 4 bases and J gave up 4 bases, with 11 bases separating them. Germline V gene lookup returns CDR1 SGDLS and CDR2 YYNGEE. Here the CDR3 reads CASSLIQGTEAFF. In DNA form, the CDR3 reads TGTGCCAGCAGCCTTATTCAGGGCACTGAAGCTTTCTTT.